This T cell receptor (beta chain) was sequenced in a study of response to subunit inactivated influenza vaccine. Study-level results: It was suggested by the authors that few new T cells are recruited by each seasonal influenza vaccination.

This clonotype was observed at least ten times. Its antigen is as yet unknown. Germline CDR1 and CDR2: DFQATT and SNEGSKA (reference sequence). V dropped 6 bases and J dropped 7 bases, with 16 bases sitting between them. The CDR3 loop spans 13 amino acids. In TCRdb, the RT-PCR reads were re-called with MiXCR into one record per CDR3 protein. The repertoire holds approximately 250,000 distinct CDR3 sequences, with less than 15% as singletons. This sequence joins TRBV20-1 and TRBJ2-1; D assignment may be TRBD1 or TRBD2 (5 bases each). The material was non-naive T cells sorted from PBMCs, obtained 14 to 15 days before vaccination. This TCR came from a man aged 50 to 59 who received an inactivated influenza vaccine. The CDR3 region has the DNA TGCAGTGCGCCGCGAGGGGCGCGGAATGAGCAGTTCTTC. Translating it yields CSAPRGARNEQFF.